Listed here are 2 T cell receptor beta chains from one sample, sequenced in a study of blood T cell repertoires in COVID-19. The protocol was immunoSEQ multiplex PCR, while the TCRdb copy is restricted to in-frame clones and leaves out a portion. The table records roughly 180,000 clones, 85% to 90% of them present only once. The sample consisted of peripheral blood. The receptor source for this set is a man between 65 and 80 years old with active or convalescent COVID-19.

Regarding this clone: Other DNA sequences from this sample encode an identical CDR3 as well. The CDR3, as DNA: TGTGCCAGCAGTTTACTCAATCAGCCCCAGCATTTT. The encoded protein is CASSLLNQPQHF. This rearrangement joins TRBV28 to TRBJ1-5; D ambiguous. This CDR3 comprises 12 residues. Trimming left V 2 bases short and J 3 bases short, with 2 bases between. Germline lookup yields CDR1 MDHEN and CDR2 SYDVKM.

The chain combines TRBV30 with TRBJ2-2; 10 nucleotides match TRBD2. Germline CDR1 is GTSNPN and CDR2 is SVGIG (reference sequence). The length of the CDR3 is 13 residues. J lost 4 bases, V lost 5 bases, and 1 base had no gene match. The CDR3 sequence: CAWGLAVTGELFF. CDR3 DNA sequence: TGTGCCTGGGGACTAGCGGTCACCGGGGAGCTGTTTTTT.